This T cell receptor (beta chain) was observed in a study of response to subunit inactivated influenza vaccine. Study findings and constraints: That few new T cells are recruited by each seasonal influenza vaccination was the authors' suggestion.

For this clonotype: Its antigen remains unidentified.

One entry per CDR3 protein, called by TCRdb with MiXCR from the RT-PCR reads. The sample has under 850,000 distinct CDR3 sequences; 18% are singletons. Per germline, CDR1 SGHRS and CDR2 YFSETQ. Trimming took off 4 bases at V and 2 bases at J, with 14 bases between the two ends. The CDR3 runs to 15 residues. The clonotype was recovered from a man in his forties or fifties who received an inactivated influenza vaccine. Sequenced material: PBMCs from blood, taken roughly 5 days after vaccination. The rearrangement uses TRBV5-1 and TRBJ2-3, with D unresolved. Here the CDR3 reads CASSLEGRATDTQYF. CDR3 DNA: TGCGCCAGCAGCCTGGAAGGTAGGGCCACAGATACGCAGTATTTT.